The 22 T cell receptor beta chains presented below share a single source sample, sequenced in a study of blood T cells in healthy people across ages. Primers used in a second PCR of about 7 to 12 cycles were a sample-barcoded 5' primer and a J-beta primer mix. TCRdb used MiXCR to reprocess the 5' RACE reads, holding one entry per CDR3 protein. Here the sample spans about 1.1 million distinct CDR3 sequences, around two fifths being singletons. Sample: blood. These receptors all stem from a man younger than 35 in good health.

This chain connects TRBV6-4 to TRBJ1-1; TRBD1 matches 10 bases. J was trimmed by 5 bases and V by 5 bases; bases with no gene match: 11. Germline CDR1 and CDR2: MRHNA and SNTAGT. The CDR3 loop spans 16 amino acids. The CDR3 spells CASSRVRDRGFTEAFF. Written as DNA, the CDR3 is TGTGCCAGCAGTCGCGTGCGGGACAGGGGATTTACTGAAGCTTTCTTT.

J is TRBJ2-3 and V is TRBV5-6; 8 nucleotides line up with TRBD2. With 5 bases clipped from V and 4 bases from J, the junction kept 12 bases outside the gene matches. The CDR3 covers 16 residues. Germline-derived CDR1 and CDR2 are SGHDT and YYEEEE. In DNA, the CDR3 is TGTGCCAGCAGGCCCCTTGGCCTAGCGGGTGCAGATACGCAGTATTTT. Encoded protein: CASRPLGLAGADTQYF.

The V call is TRBV3-1, the J call TRBJ1-6, with unresolved D. Germline values: CDR1 LGHDT, CDR2 YNNKEL (reference sequence). Trimming shortened V by 0 bases and J by 6 bases, and 6 bases separated the two germline ends. The CDR3 covers 14 residues. As DNA, the CDR3 is TGTGCCAGCAGCCAAGAGTGGGGTAATTCACCCCTCCACTTT. It yields the protein CASSQEWGNSPLHF.

This clonotype was counted at least ten times. V gene TRBV20-1 combines with J gene TRBJ2-7; weak D call: TRBD2 (7 bases). The ends were cut back, 6 bases at V and 2 bases at J, with 17 bases in the middle. The CDR3 has 14 residues. Germline V CDR1 and CDR2: DFQATT, SNEGSKA (reference sequence). CDR3 sequence (DNA): TGCAGTGCCGTTGCGGGGGCCAATCCCTACGAGCAGTACTTC. Translating it yields CSAVAGANPYEQYF.

The chain recombines TRBV28 with TRBJ2-1; 11 bases are a match to TRBD1. Trimming cost V 8 bases and J 1 base; bases outside gene matches: 1. Germline V lookup: CDR1 MDHEN, CDR2 SYDVKM. The CDR3 contains 14 residues. This chain's CDR3 is CASGQGASYNEQFF. Written as DNA, the CDR3 is TGTGCCAGCGGACAGGGGGCATCCTACAATGAGCAGTTCTTC.

This clonotype has a handful of counts. The rearrangement uses TRBV12-3 or TRBV12-4 and TRBJ1-2, with 8 positions matching TRBD1. V dropped 4 bases and J dropped 7; count of bases not matched to a gene: 14. CDR3 length equals 16 residues. DNA for the CDR3: TGTGCCAGCAGTTGGGGACAGGAGCTATCTATATCTGGCTACACCTTC. Translation: CASSWGQELSISGYTF.

The chain couples TRBV2 to TRBJ2-7, with 9 nucleotides matching TRBD1. From germline, CDR1 is SNHLY and CDR2 FYNNEI. This CDR3 has 14 amino acids. After removal of 3 bases from V and 1 base from J, the junction contained 1 base not matched to a gene. The CDR3 protein is CASSEGTGSYEQYF. The CDR3 bases are TGTGCCAGCAGTGAGGGGACAGGGTCCTACGAGCAGTACTTC.

As concerns this clonotype: Sequence at one end of the junction differs from germline and may be a read error. The V gene is TRBV4-3, the J gene TRBJ2-7, with 10 bases matching TRBD2. Germline CDR1 LGHNA, CDR2 YSLEER. The CDR3 runs 16 residues. CDR3 nucleotide sequence: TGCGCCAGCAGCCAAGATAAGCGGGGGGGTACAGGTGAGCAGAACTTC. This codes for CASSQDKRGGTGEQNF.

This clonotype was seen a few times. This rearrangement joins TRBV13 to TRBJ1-4, with 7 bases aligning to TRBD1. Trimming at V came to 3 bases and at J to 8 bases, leaving 9 bases not matched to a gene. The CDR3 covers 15 residues. CDR1 PRHDT and CDR2 FYEKMQ come from the germline V gene (reference sequence). The CDR3 DNA reads as TGTGCCAGCAGCTTCAGACAGGGAGGTCAAGAAAAACTGTTTTTT. It encodes CASSFRQGGQEKLFF.

The chain links TRBV27 to TRBJ2-2, with a possible D match to TRBD2 (5 bases). Germline assignment: CDR1 MNHEY and CDR2 SMNVEV (reference sequence). Trimming removed 4 bases at V and 5 bases at J, with 11 bases between. The length of the CDR3 is 14 residues. Here the CDR3 reads CASSSSTGTGELFF. The CDR3 DNA is TGTGCCAGCAGTTCCTCTACGGGGACCGGGGAGCTGTTTTTT.

The gene calls are TRBV27 and TRBJ2-3; a possible D gene is TRBD1 (5 bases). Germline V gene lookup returns CDR1 MNHEY and CDR2 SMNVEV (reference sequence). Trimming pared 5 bases from V and 0 bases from J, leaving 18 bases between. The CDR3 is made up of 17 amino acids. The DNA of the CDR3 is TGTGCCAGCAGTAGACAAGGGGCTACCCTTAGCACAGATACGCAGTATTTT. This sequence encodes CASSRQGATLSTDTQYF.

The chain couples TRBV4-1 to TRBJ2-5; D gene ambiguous. CDR1 and CDR2 from the germline V gene are MGHRA and YSYEKL. The CDR3 covers 14 residues. V was clipped by 0 bases and J by 1 base, with 6 bases between them. CDR3 sequence reads: CASSQEPGQETQYF. For the CDR3, the DNA is TGCGCCAGCAGCCAAGAGCCAGGCCAAGAGACCCAGTACTTC.

The rearrangement links TRBV10-3 to TRBJ1-1; D gene ambiguous. Trimming cost V 4 bases and J 1 base, with 7 bases left between them. Germline V gene data show CDR1 as ENHRY and CDR2 as SYGVKD. The CDR3 has 13 residues. The CDR3 loop reads CAISVPENTEAFF. The CDR3 DNA follows: TGTGCCATCAGTGTGCCGGAGAACACTGAAGCTTTCTTT.

This clonotype was seen a few times. The chain combines TRBV10-3 with TRBJ2-1, with TRBD2 matching 8 bases. V was pared by 2 bases and J by 7 bases, with 7 bases of the junction left unmatched. Per germline, CDR1 ENHRY and CDR2 SYGVKD. This CDR3 spans 15 amino acids. The CDR3 reads CAISEGRGASNEQFF. In nucleotides, the CDR3 is TGTGCCATCAGTGAGGGGCGGGGGGCGAGTAATGAGCAGTTCTTC.

This rearrangement joins TRBV6-6 to TRBJ1-3; a weak D match, TRBD1 (6 bases). Trimming left V 5 bases short and J 0 bases short, with 14 bases between. The CDR3 sequence is 16 residues long. CDR1 and CDR2 from the germline V gene are MNHNY and SVGAGI (reference sequence). CDR3 bases: TGTGCCAGCAGTAAACTGACAGGCTCCTCTGGAAACACCATATATTTT. Translation gives CASSKLTGSSGNTIYF.

The chain combines TRBV9 with TRBJ2-7; D perhaps matches TRBD1 (6 bases). CDR3 size: 15 residues. CDR1 SGDLS and CDR2 YYNGEE come from the germline V gene. The V and J ends lost 4 bases and 1 base respectively, with 15 bases between them. The CDR3 DNA reads as TGTGCCAGCAGCACGCGGGCTGGACAGTCCTACGAGCAGTACTTC. Protein sequence: CASSTRAGQSYEQYF.

In this sample, this clonotype turned up once. The rearrangement uses TRBV30 and TRBJ2-7, with 14 bases aligning to TRBD2. V lost 7 bases to trimming and J lost 5 bases; unmatched junction nucleotides: 13. The germline CDR1 and CDR2 sequences are GTSNPN and SVGIG (reference sequence). CDR3 size: 16 residues. The CDR3 DNA follows: TGTGCCTTCTCTCGGACTAGCGGGGGGCTAATGGACGAGCAGTACTTC. As protein: CAFSRTSGGLMDEQYF.

This chain joins TRBV6-9 and TRBJ2-4; possible D gene TRBD1, 5 bases. V shed 8 bases and J shed 9 bases, with 11 bases lying between them. Looked up from germline, CDR1 is MNHGY and CDR2 is SVAAGI. This CDR3 is 11 amino acids long. The DNA for the CDR3 is TGTGCCAGCTTGACAGAAACCATTCAGTACTTC. This sequence encodes CASLTETIQYF.

The chain employs TRBV28 and TRBJ1-5, with D tentatively TRBD1 (5 bases). Germline CDR1 MDHEN, CDR2 SYDVKM. The V end lost 6 bases, the J end lost 0 bases, and 21 bases lay between the germline ends. The CDR3 contains 18 residues. The CDR3 nucleotides are TGTGCCAGCAGGCCGCAGGGTATAAGGGTATATAGCAATCAGCCCCAGCATTTT. Its translation: CASRPQGIRVYSNQPQHF.

This clonotype was detected a few times. This chain joins TRBV28 and TRBJ1-2, with D hard to call. The CDR3 spans 12 residues. The V end was cut by 2 bases, the J end by 5 bases, with 6 bases between. Germline CDR1 is MDHEN and CDR2 is SYDVKM. In nucleotides, the CDR3 is TGTGCCAGCAGTTTAGCCGAATATGGCTACACCTTC. Translating it yields CASSLAEYGYTF.

CDR3 DNA: TGTGCCAGCAGTTACCGCGGGCAGGGGGCAAGCAATCAGCCCCAGCATTTT. The encoded protein is CASSYRGQGASNQPQHF. The chain is built from TRBV6-6 and TRBJ1-5; 8 bases match TRBD1. Germline V gene data show CDR1 as MNHNY and CDR2 as SVGAGI (reference sequence). The CDR3 contains 17 residues. V dropped 2 bases and J dropped 1; count of bases not matched to a gene: 7.

A few counts support this clonotype. This chain links TRBV10-3 with TRBJ2-5; D remains ambiguous. The CDR3 has 13 residues. The V and J ends lost 3 bases and 9 bases respectively, with 14 bases between them. Germline V gene data show CDR1 as ENHRY and CDR2 as SYGVKD. Written as DNA, the CDR3 is TGTGCCATCAGTGAACCAGGTGGCGGTCCCCAGTACTTC. Its translation is CAISEPGGGPQYF.